The 11 T cell receptor beta chains below were found in one sample sequenced in a study of early stage breast cancer tumors (dated by TCRdb to between 2016 and 2019). The method behind the library was the immunoSEQ multiplex PCR assay. The immuneACCESS repertoire file appears here via TCRdb, limited to in-frame rearrangements. These files lack a portion of the clones; in checked studies, under half of the deficit traces to unresolved V genes, and the cause of the others is not known. This sample is represented by about 8,000 clones; more than 50% of them were singletons. The ten largest clones take up roughly 7.2% of the sample. Sequencing was performed on breast tumor tissue. The receptors were sampled from a person in their 70s with breast cancer.

This chain joins TRBV6-1 and TRBJ1-2; 8 nucleotides line up with TRBD1. Germline-derived CDR1 and CDR2 are MNHNS and SASEGT. The CDR3 consists of 14 residues. The V and J ends lost 5 bases and 7 bases, in that order; junction bases with no gene match: 9. The CDR3 here is CASSSRTGRRGYTF. The DNA of the CDR3 is TGTGCCAGCAGTTCAAGGACAGGGCGGCGTGGCTACACCTTC.

This rearrangement joins TRBV7-9 to TRBJ1-1, with D perhaps matching TRBD1 (5 bases). Germline CDR1 is SEHNR and CDR2 is FQNEAQ (reference sequence). This CDR3 has 13 residues. Trimming cost V 4 bases and J 4 bases, with 10 bases left between them. CDR3 region: CASSSREGTEAFF. In DNA, the CDR3 is TGTGCCAGCAGCTCCAGGGAAGGCACTGAAGCTTTCTTT.

V usage is TRBV4-3 and J usage is TRBJ1-3, with 7 bases lining up with TRBD1. The CDR3 contains 17 residues. The germline V gene encodes CDR1 LGHNA and CDR2 YSLEER. The V and J ends lost 1 base and 0 bases, in that order; junction bases with no gene match: 6. The CDR3 region is CASSQGGTVSSGNTIYF. The CDR3 nucleotides are TGCGCCAGCAGCCAAGGTGGGACAGTGAGCTCTGGAAACACCATATATTTT.

This chain links TRBV30 with TRBJ1-2, with 7 bases lining up with TRBD1. V trimming: 1 base; J trimming: 4 bases; junction bases outside the gene matches: 15. The CDR3 length is 17 residues. Germline V gives CDR1 GTSNPN, CDR2 SVGIG (reference sequence). Written as DNA, the CDR3 is TGTGCCTGGAGTGCCCCTCGGACAGGCCCGAGGGGCTATGGCTACACCTTC. Protein sequence: CAWSAPRTGPRGYGYTF.

Written as DNA, the CDR3 is TGTGCAAGTCGCTCCTTTTTGGGGGTAGCGGGGGGCCAGTGTTTCCAAGAGACCCAGTACTTC. It is translated as CASRSFLGVAGGQCFQETQYF. This chain links TRBV12-2 with TRBJ2-5; the DNA was not compared with TRBD2, the D call given in the table. TRBV12-2 is termed a pseudogene. This CDR3 has 21 residues.

The chain combines TRBV28 with TRBJ2-1; 8 positions match TRBD1. The germline gives CDR1 MDHEN, CDR2 SYDVKM. After removal of 8 bases from V and 6 bases from J, the junction contained 6 bases not matched to a gene. This CDR3 has 13 residues. The CDR3 here is CASFGQGVNEQFF. The CDR3, as DNA: TGTGCCAGCTTTGGACAGGGAGTCAATGAGCAGTTCTTC.

The chain recombines TRBV7-9 with TRBJ2-1, with 7 bases matching TRBD1. J lost 7 bases, V lost 5 bases, and 11 bases had no gene match. From germline, CDR1 is SEHNR and CDR2 FQNEAQ (reference sequence). CDR3 length: 15 residues. The CDR3 nucleotides read TGTGCCAGCAGCCAGAAGGCAGGGGGTCGGAATGAGCAGTTCTTC. It translates to CASSQKAGGRNEQFF.

The chain couples TRBV7-3 to TRBJ2-7; TRBD1 aligns across 8 bases. This CDR3 is 13 amino acids long. Germline-derived CDR1 and CDR2 are SGHTA and FQGTGA. V was pared by 4 bases and J by 7 bases, with 6 bases of the junction left unmatched. CDR3 protein: CASSSWTGSEQYF. The CDR3 DNA reads TGTGCCAGCAGCTCGTGGACAGGGTCGGAGCAGTACTTC.

The chain uses TRBV10-2 and TRBJ1-5; the match to TRBD1 covers 10 bases. Germline V gene data show CDR1 as WSHSY and CDR2 as SAAADI. After removal of 4 bases from V and 7 bases from J, the junction contained 4 bases not matched to a gene. CDR3 size: 14 residues. CDR3 sequence reads: CASSGDRGRQPQHF. The CDR3 DNA is TGCGCCAGCAGTGGGGACAGGGGCCGGCAGCCCCAGCATTTT.

The chain uses TRBV4-2 and TRBJ2-7; 12 nucleotides agree with TRBD2. CDR3 length: 16 residues. Trimming at V came to 2 bases and at J to 0 bases, leaving 2 bases not matched to a gene. Germline V gene sequence: CDR1 LGHNA, CDR2 YNFKEQ. The CDR3 sequence is CASSQPLAGGSYEQYF. DNA of the CDR3: TGTGCCAGCAGCCAACCACTAGCGGGGGGCTCCTACGAGCAGTACTTC.

In its sample, this clone was seen a few times. V gene TRBV7-6 combines with J gene TRBJ2-7; D gene unclear. From germline, CDR1 is SGHVS and CDR2 FNYEAQ. V lost 11 bases and J lost 0, with 11 bases in between. The CDR3 runs 12 residues. The DNA for the CDR3 is TGTGCCTCCCACTCTGACTCCTACGAGCAGTACTTC. Translated: CASHSDSYEQYF.